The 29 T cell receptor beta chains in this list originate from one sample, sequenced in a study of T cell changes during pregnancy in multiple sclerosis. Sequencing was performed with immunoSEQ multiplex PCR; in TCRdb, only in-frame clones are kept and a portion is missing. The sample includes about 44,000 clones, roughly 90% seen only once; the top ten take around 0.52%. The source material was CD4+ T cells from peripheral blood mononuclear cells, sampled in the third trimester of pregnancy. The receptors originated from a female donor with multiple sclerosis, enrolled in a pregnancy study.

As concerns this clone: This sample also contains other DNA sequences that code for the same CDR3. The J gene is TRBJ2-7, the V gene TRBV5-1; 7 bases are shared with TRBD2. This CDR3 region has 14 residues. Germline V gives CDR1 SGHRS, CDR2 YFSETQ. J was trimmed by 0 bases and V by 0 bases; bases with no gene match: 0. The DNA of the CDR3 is TGCGCCAGCAGCTTGGGCGGGAGCTCCTACGAGCAGTACTTC. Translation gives CASSLGGSSYEQYF.

CDR3 coding DNA: TGTGCCAGCAGCTTACACGCGGGAGCAGATACGCAGTATTTT. It yields the protein CASSLHAGADTQYF. The chain recombines TRBV7-2 with TRBJ2-3, with 7 bases that match TRBD2. V lost 2 bases, J lost 4 bases, and 3 bases stayed unmatched. The CDR3 extends over 14 amino acids. From germline, CDR1 is SGHTA and CDR2 FQGNSA.

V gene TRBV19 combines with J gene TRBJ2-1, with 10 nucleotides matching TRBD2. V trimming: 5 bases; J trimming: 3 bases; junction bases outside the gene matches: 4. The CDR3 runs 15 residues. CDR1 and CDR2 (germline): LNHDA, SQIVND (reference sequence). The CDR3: CASSATSGIYNEQFF. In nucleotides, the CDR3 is TGTGCCAGTAGTGCAACTAGCGGGATCTACAATGAGCAGTTCTTC.

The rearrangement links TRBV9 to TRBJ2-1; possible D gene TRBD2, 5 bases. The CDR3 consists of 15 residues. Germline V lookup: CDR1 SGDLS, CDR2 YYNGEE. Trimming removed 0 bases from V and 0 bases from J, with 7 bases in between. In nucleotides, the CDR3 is TGTGCCAGCAGCGTAGCGGGATTCTCCTACAATGAGCAGTTCTTC. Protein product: CASSVAGFSYNEQFF.

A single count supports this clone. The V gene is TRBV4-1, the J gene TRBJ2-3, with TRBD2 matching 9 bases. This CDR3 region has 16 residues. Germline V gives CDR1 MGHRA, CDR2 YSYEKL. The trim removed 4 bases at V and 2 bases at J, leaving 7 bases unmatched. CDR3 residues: CASSLPIAGDTDTQYF. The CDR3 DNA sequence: TGCGCCAGCAGCCTTCCAATAGCGGGAGACACAGATACGCAGTATTTT.

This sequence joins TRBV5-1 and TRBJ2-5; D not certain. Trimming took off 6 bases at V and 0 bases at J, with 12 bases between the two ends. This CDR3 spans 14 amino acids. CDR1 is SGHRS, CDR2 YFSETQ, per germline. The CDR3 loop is CASTRGEYQETQYF. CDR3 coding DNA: TGCGCCAGCACACGCGGAGAGTACCAAGAGACCCAGTACTTC. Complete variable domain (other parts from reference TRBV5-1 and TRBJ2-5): KAGVTQTPRYLIKTRGQQVTLSCSPISGHRSVSWYQQTPGQGLQFLFEYFSETQRNKGNFPGRFSGRQFSNSRSEMNVSTLELGDSALYLCASTRGEYQETQYFGPGTRLLVL.

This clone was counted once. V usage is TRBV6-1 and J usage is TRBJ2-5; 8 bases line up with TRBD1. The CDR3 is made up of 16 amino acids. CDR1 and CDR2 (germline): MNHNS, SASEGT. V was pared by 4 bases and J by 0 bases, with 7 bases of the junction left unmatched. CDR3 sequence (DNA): TGTGCCAGCAGTGGAGGACAGGGACCGTACCAAGAGACCCAGTACTTC. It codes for CASSGGQGPYQETQYF.

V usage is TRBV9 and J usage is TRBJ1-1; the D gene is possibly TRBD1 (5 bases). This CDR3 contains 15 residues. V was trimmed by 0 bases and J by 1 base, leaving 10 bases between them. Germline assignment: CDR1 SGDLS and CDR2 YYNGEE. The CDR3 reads CASSVVGGSNTEAFF. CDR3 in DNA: TGTGCCAGCAGCGTAGTGGGGGGATCGAACACTGAAGCTTTCTTT.

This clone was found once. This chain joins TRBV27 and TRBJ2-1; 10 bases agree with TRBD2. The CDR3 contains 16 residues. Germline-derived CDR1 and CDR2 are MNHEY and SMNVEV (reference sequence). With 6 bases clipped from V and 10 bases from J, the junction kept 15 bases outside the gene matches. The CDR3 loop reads CASSQPSAGGPGEQFF. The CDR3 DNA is TGTGCCAGCAGCCAACCCTCAGCGGGAGGGCCAGGGGAGCAGTTCTTC.

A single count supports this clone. CDR3 in amino acids: CASSVGQGREAFF. The CDR3 DNA sequence: TGTGCCAGCAGCGTAGGCCAGGGCCGCGAAGCTTTCTTT. V usage is TRBV9 and J usage is TRBJ1-1, with D tentatively TRBD1 (5 bases). Germline CDR1 is SGDLS and CDR2 is YYNGEE. The CDR3 contains 13 residues. Trimming took 0 bases from V and 8 from J, leaving 11 bases between them.

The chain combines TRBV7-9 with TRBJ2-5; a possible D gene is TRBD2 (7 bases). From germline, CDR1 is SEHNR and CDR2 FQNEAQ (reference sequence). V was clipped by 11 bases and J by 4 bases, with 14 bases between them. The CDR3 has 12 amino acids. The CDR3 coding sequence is TGTGCCTTCCAGGCGGGGGCAGAGACCCAGTACTTC. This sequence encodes CAFQAGAETQYF.

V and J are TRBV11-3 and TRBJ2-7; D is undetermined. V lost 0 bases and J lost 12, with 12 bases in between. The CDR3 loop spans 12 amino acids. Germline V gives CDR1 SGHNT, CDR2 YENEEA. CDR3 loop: CASSLDGSALYF. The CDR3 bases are TGTGCCAGCAGCTTAGACGGGTCCGCGCTGTACTTC.

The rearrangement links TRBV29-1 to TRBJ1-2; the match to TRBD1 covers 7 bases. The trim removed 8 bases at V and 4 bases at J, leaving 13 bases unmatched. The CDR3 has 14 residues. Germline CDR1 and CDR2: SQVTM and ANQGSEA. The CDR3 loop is CSIVLTGAVYGYTF. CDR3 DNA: TGCAGCATTGTGCTTACAGGGGCTGTCTATGGCTACACCTTC.

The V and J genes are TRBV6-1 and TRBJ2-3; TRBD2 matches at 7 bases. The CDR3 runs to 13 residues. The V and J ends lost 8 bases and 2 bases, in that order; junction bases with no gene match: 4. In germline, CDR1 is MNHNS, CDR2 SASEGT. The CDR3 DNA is TGTGCCAGCGGTCGGGAGGTCACAGATACGCAGTATTTT. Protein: CASGREVTDTQYF.

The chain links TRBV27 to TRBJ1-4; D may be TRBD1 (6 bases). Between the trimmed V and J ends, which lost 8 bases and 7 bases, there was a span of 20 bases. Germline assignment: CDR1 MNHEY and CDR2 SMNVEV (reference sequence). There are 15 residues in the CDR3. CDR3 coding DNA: TGTGCCAGCGGGTTACAAGGGGGAACTCGTGAAAAACTGTTTTTT. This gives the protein CASGLQGGTREKLFF.

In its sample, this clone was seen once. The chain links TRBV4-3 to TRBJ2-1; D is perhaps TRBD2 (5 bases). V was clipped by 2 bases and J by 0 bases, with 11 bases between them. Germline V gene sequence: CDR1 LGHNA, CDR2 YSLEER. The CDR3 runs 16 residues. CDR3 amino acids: CASSQQTTVSYNEQFF. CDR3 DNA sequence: TGCGCCAGCAGCCAACAGACTACCGTCTCCTACAATGAGCAGTTCTTC.

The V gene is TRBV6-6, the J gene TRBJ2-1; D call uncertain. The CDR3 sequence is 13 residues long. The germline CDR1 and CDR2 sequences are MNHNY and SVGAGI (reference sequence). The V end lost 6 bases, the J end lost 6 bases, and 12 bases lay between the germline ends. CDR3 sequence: CASRAPSGNEQFF. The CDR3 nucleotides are TGTGCCAGCAGAGCCCCCTCTGGCAATGAGCAGTTCTTC.

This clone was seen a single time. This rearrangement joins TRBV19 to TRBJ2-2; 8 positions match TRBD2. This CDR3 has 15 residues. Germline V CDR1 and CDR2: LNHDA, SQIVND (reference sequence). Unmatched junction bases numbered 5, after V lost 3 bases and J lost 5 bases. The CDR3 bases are TGTGCCAGTAGTATCACTAGCGGAAAAACCGGGGAGCTGTTTTTT. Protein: CASSITSGKTGELFF. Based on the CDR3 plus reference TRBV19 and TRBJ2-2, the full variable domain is DGGITQSPKYLFRKEGQNVTLSCEQNLNHDAMYWYRQDPGQGLRLIYYSQIVNDFQKGDIAEGYSVSREKKESFPLTVTSAQKNPTAFYLCASSITSGKTGELFFGEGSRLTVL.

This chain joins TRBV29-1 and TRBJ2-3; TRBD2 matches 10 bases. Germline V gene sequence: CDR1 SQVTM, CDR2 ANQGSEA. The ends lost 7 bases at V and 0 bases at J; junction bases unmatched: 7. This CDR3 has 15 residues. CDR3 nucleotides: TGCAGCGCCCTACCACTAGCGGGAAGCACAGATACGCAGTATTTT. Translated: CSALPLAGSTDTQYF.

CDR3 loop: CASSLEGRGLISYEQYF. As DNA, the CDR3 is TGTGCCAGCAGCTTAGAGGGAAGGGGGTTAATCTCCTACGAGCAGTACTTC. This sequence joins TRBV11-2 and TRBJ2-7; the D gene is possibly TRBD1 (6 bases). From germline, CDR1 is SGHAT and CDR2 FQNNGV. The CDR3 sequence is 17 residues long. Trimming removed 0 bases from V and 0 bases from J, with 15 bases in between.

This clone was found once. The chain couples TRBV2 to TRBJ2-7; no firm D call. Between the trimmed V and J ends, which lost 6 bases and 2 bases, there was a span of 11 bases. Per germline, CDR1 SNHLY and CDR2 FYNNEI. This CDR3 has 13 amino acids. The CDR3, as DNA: TGTGCCAGCAGATACCGGGTAACCTACGAGCAGTACTTC. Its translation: CASRYRVTYEQYF. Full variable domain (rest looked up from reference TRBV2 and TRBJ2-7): EPEVTQTPSHQVTQMGQEVILRCVPISNHLYFYWYRQILGQKVEFLVSFYNNEISEKSEIFDDQFSVERPDGSNFTLKIRSTKLEDSAMYFCASRYRVTYEQYFGPGTRLTVT.

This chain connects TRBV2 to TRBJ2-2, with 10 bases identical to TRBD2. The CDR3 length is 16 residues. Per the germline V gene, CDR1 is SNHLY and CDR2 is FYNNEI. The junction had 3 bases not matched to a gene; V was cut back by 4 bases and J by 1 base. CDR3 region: CASSARTSGNTGELFF. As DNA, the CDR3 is TGTGCCAGCAGTGCCCGGACTAGCGGGAACACCGGGGAGCTGTTTTTT.

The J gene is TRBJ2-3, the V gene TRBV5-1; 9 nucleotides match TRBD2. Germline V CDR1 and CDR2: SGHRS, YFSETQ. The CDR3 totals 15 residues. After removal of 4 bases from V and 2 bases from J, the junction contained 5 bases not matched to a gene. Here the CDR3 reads CASSATSGITDTQYF. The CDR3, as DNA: TGCGCCAGCAGCGCGACTAGCGGTATCACAGATACGCAGTATTTT.

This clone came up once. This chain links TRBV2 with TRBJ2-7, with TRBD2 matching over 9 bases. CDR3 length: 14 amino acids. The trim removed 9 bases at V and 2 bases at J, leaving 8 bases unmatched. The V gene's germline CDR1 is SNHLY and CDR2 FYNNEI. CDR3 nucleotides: TGTGCCAGGTCGGGGGCGGGAGGGGCCTACGAGCAGTACTTC. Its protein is CARSGAGGAYEQYF.

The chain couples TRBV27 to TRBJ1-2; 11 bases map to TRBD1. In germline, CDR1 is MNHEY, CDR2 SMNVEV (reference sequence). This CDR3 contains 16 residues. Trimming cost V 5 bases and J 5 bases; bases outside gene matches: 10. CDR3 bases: TGTGCCAGCAGTGTGGACAGGGGGCGACCTCCTTATGGCTACACCTTC. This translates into CASSVDRGRPPYGYTF.

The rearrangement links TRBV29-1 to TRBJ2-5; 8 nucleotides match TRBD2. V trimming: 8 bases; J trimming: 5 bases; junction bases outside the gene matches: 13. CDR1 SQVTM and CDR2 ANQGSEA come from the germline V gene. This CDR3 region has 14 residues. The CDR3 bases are TGCAGCTCCTTGGGAGCGGGAGTAGGGGAGACCCAGTACTTC. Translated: CSSLGAGVGETQYF.

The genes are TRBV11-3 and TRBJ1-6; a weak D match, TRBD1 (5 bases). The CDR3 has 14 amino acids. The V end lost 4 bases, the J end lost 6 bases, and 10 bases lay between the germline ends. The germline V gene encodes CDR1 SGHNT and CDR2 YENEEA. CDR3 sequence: CASSSRGGNSPLHF. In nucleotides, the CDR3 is TGTGCCAGCAGCTCCCGCGGGGGTAATTCACCCCTCCACTTT.

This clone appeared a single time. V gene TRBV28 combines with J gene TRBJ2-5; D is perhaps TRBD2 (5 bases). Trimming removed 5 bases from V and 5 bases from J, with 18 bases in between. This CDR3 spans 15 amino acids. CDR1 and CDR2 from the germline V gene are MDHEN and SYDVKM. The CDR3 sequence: CASSGRAAPGETQYF. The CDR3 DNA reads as TGTGCCAGCAGTGGAAGGGCCGCCCCGGGGGAGACCCAGTACTTC.

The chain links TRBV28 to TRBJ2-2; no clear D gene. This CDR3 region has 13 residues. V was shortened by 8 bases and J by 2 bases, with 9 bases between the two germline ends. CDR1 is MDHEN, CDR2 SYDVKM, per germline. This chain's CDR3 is CASRDTNTGELFF. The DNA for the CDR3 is TGTGCCAGCCGAGACACAAACACCGGGGAGCTGTTTTTT.